A single sample gave rise to the 3 T cell receptor beta chains below, sequenced in a study of shared clonotypes between healthy human individuals. The protocol was immunoSEQ multiplex PCR, while the TCRdb copy is restricted to in-frame clones and leaves out a portion. The sample comprises some 350,000 clones, around 67% of which are singletons, and approximately 10% rests with the top ten. Sequenced material: memory CD4+ T cells sorted from blood. This sample's subset: CD45RA-negative fraction. The source of these receptors is a man aged 30 to 39 in good health.

V usage is TRBV5-1 and J usage is TRBJ2-3; 10 bases agree with TRBD2. The CDR3 sequence is 16 residues long. J lost 0 bases, V lost 3 bases, and 4 bases had no gene match. In germline, CDR1 is SGHRS, CDR2 YFSETQ. In nucleotides, the CDR3 is TGCGCCAGCAGCTCTGGACTAGCGGATAGCACAGATACGCAGTATTTT. It yields the protein CASSSGLADSTDTQYF.

The gene calls are TRBV11-3 and TRBJ2-7; possible D gene TRBD2, 5 bases. The CDR3 runs 13 residues. The V gene lost 5 bases and the J gene lost 7 bases, with 15 bases spanning the gap. Germline V gene data show CDR1 as SGHNT and CDR2 as YENEEA. CDR3 amino acids: CASSHGSGGEQYF. The CDR3 bases are TGTGCCAGCAGCCACGGGTCAGGAGGAGAGCAGTACTTC.

The genes are TRBV5-1 and TRBJ2-2, with TRBD1 matching 10 bases. Germline loops: CDR1 SGHRS, CDR2 YFSETQ. This CDR3 region has 15 residues. With V trimmed by 0 bases and J by 6 bases, 2 bases remained unmatched. This chain's CDR3 is CASSLGQGAAGELFF. The DNA for the CDR3 is TGCGCCAGCAGCTTGGGACAGGGGGCAGCCGGGGAGCTGTTTTTT.